The T cell receptor beta chain under discussion was sequenced for a study of cytotoxic CD8 clonotypes in ibrutinib-treated CLL. A note on this clone: The antigen remains unidentified.

TCRdb keeps only in-frame clones here, not all; method: immunoSEQ multiplex PCR. The data contain some 140,000 clones, roughly 80% of them seen just once; the ten biggest clones take up 3.3%. The study, taken as a whole, reports: Public clonotypes occurred uncommonly; on treatment, they contracted or remained stable. Researchers report that baseline clonality outpaced age-matched healthy donors and tracked circulating CD8+ T-cell counts.

The CDR3 consists of 17 residues. V dropped 4 bases and J dropped 0 bases, with 18 bases sitting between them. Germline CDR1 reads SGDLS; CDR2 reads YYNGEE. Sample: PBMCs, taken after 24 months of ibrutinib treatment. The clonotype originates from a human donor with chronic lymphocytic leukemia. The chain has TRBV9 and TRBJ2-3; perhaps TRBD2 as D (5 bases). CDR3 sequence: CASSPPWTDSSTDTQYF. For the CDR3, the DNA is TGTGCCAGCAGCCCGCCATGGACGGACTCTAGCACAGATACGCAGTATTTT.